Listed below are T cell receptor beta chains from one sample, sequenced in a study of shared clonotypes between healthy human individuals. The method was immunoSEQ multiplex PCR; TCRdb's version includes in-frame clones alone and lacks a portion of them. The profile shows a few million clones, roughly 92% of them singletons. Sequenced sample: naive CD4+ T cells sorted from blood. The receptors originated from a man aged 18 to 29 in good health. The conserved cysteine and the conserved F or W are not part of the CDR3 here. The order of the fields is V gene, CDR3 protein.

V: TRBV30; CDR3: AWNPRSEAF
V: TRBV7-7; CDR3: ASSLAGASRETQY
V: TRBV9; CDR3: ASSAQGSGVSTDTQY
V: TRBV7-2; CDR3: ASSLEGLAGYNEQF
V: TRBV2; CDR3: ASSGPGQGVDTQY
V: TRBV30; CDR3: AWSPGLAGPYEQY
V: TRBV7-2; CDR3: ASSLVLGELF
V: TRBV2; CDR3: ASRGTVTGELF
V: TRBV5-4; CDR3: ASSSGTGTSGRGETQY
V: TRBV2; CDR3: ASSEMAGGQGANVLT